The 10 T cell receptor beta chains given below trace back to one sample, sequenced in a study of tumor-infiltrating lymphocytes in localized non-small cell lung cancer. Profiling relied on immunoSEQ multiplex PCR, and the TCRdb table lists in-frame clones only, not all of them. The sample shows over 15,000 clones, around 74% of them seen only once. Material: lung tumor tissue. The receptors shown here come from a human donor with non-small cell lung cancer.

This chain links TRBV5-6 with TRBJ2-3, with D maybe TRBD2 (7 bases). Germline assignment: CDR1 SGHDT and CDR2 YYEEEE. V was shortened by 0 bases and J by 2 bases, with 10 bases between the two germline ends. This CDR3 region has 15 residues. DNA of the CDR3: TGTGCCAGCAGCTTGGGGGGGGGCCCCACAGATACGCAGTATTTT. As protein: CASSLGGGPTDTQYF.

This chain connects TRBV27 to TRBJ2-3; 9 bases agree with TRBD2. In germline, CDR1 is MNHEY, CDR2 SMNVEV (reference sequence). The CDR3 length is 17 residues. The trim removed 2 bases at V and 4 bases at J, leaving 10 bases unmatched. The CDR3 sequence: CASSLGRVAGEPDTQYF. DNA of the CDR3: TGTGCCAGCAGTTTAGGCAGGGTAGCGGGAGAACCAGATACGCAGTATTTT.

V usage is TRBV2 and J usage is TRBJ2-7; D perhaps matches TRBD2 (5 bases). V lost 7 bases to trimming and J lost 7 bases, with 14 bases between them. The germline V gene has CDR1 SNHLY and CDR2 FYNNEI. CDR3 length equals 12 residues. In DNA, the CDR3 is TGTGCCAGCAACCCGAGGGTGGGGGAGCAGTACTTC. It encodes CASNPRVGEQYF.

The chain couples TRBV6-1 to TRBJ1-1; D gene unclear. V gave up 2 bases and J gave up 2 bases, with 9 bases separating them. This CDR3 contains 14 residues. From germline, CDR1 is MNHNS and CDR2 SASEGT. The chain's CDR3 is CASSESPDNTEAFF. The CDR3 bases are TGTGCCAGCAGTGAATCTCCCGACAACACTGAAGCTTTCTTT.

The CDR3 spells CASSAHGTGTGYNSPLHF. The CDR3 nucleotides are TGTGCCAGCAGTGCACATGGAACCGGGACAGGGTATAATTCACCCCTCCACTTT. The genes are TRBV6-1 and TRBJ1-6; TRBD1 aligns across 9 bases. Unmatched junction bases numbered 11, after V lost 4 bases and J lost 4 bases. The germline gives CDR1 MNHNS, CDR2 SASEGT. The CDR3 runs to 18 residues.

This clone was seen a handful of times. The V call is TRBV19, the J call TRBJ2-3; D is uncertain. V was trimmed by 6 bases and J by 3 bases, leaving 10 bases between them. The CDR3 sequence is 13 residues long. CDR1 is LNHDA and CDR2 is SQIVND in the germline V gene (reference sequence). The CDR3, as DNA: TGTGCCAGTAGCTACACCGTGACAGATACGCAGTATTTT. It is translated as CASSYTVTDTQYF. Based on the CDR3 plus reference TRBV19 and TRBJ2-3, the full variable domain is DGGITQSPKYLFRKEGQNVTLSCEQNLNHDAMYWYRQDPGQGLRLIYYSQIVNDFQKGDIAEGYSVSREKKESFPLTVTSAQKNPTAFYLCASSYTVTDTQYFGPGTRLTVL.

This chain joins TRBV7-2 and TRBJ1-2; the D is unclear. This CDR3 is 16 amino acids long. V shed 5 bases and J shed 5 bases, with 21 bases lying between them. Per germline, CDR1 SGHTA and CDR2 FQGNSA. CDR3 in DNA: TGTGCCAGCAGCCCCGGGTTGGGAGCCGTGGGGTATGGCTACACCTTC. Amino acid sequence: CASSPGLGAVGYGYTF.

This chain uses TRBV6-6 with TRBJ2-2; 7 bases line up with TRBD1. V lost 4 bases and J lost 9; bases outside the gene matches: 5. This CDR3 has 13 amino acids. The germline V gene has CDR1 MNHNY and CDR2 SVGAGI (reference sequence). CDR3: CASSSDRDRELFF. The CDR3 DNA is TGTGCCAGCAGTTCTGACAGGGACCGGGAGCTGTTTTTT.

V gene TRBV7-9 combines with J gene TRBJ2-1; 9 positions match TRBD2. Trimming took 0 bases from V and 6 from J; bases not matched to a gene: 6. This CDR3 spans 16 amino acids. Germline V CDR1 and CDR2: SEHNR, FQNEAQ (reference sequence). The CDR3 region is CASSLARRGGSNEQFF. As DNA, the CDR3 is TGTGCCAGCAGCTTAGCGCGGCGGGGGGGCAGCAATGAGCAGTTCTTC.

The CDR3 DNA follows: TGCGCCAGCAGCCGGAGGGGCGGGGAAGTCTTCTCCTACGAGCAGTACTTC. This sequence encodes CASSRRGGEVFSYEQYF. The rearrangement joins TRBV5-1 to TRBJ2-7; the D gene is possibly TRBD2 (6 bases). The V end was cut by 4 bases, the J end by 0 bases, with 20 bases between. Germline V gene sequence: CDR1 SGHRS, CDR2 YFSETQ. The CDR3 contains 17 residues.